The 21 T cell receptor beta chains presented below share a single source sample, sequenced in a study of blood T cell repertoires in COVID-19. Profiling relied on immunoSEQ multiplex PCR, and the TCRdb table lists in-frame clones only, not all of them. The sample carries some 100,000 clones, 80% to 90% recorded once. Sequencing was done on a sample of peripheral blood. The receptors were sampled from a woman older than 75 with active COVID-19.

This clone was recorded once. This chain joins TRBV27 and TRBJ2-5; the D gene is possibly TRBD2 (6 bases). V shed 5 bases and J shed 5 bases, with 18 bases lying between them. The CDR3 is 15 residues long. Germline V lookup: CDR1 MNHEY, CDR2 SMNVEV (reference sequence). Here the CDR3 DNA reads TGTGCCAGCAGTCATTACGGGGGTACGCGGGAGACCCAGTACTTC. This sequence encodes CASSHYGGTRETQYF.

This clone has just a few counts. J is TRBJ2-3 and V is TRBV4-1, with 11 nucleotides matching TRBD2. There are 18 residues in the CDR3. Germline V gene data show CDR1 as MGHRA and CDR2 as YSYEKL. With 1 base clipped from V and 7 bases from J, the junction kept 13 bases outside the gene matches. CDR3 amino acids: CASSQAVTLAGGGNTQYF. The CDR3 bases are TGCGCCAGCAGCCAAGCCGTCACGCTAGCGGGAGGTGGGAATACGCAGTATTTT.

The chain has TRBV6-5 and TRBJ1-2; 8 bases map to TRBD1. CDR3 length: 15 amino acids. The J segment lost 3 bases and the V segment lost 6 bases, leaving 9 bases of the junction unmatched. Germline CDR1 and CDR2: MNHEY and SVGAGI. CDR3 sequence: CASSGRGQVDYGYTF. DNA for the CDR3: TGTGCCAGCAGCGGAAGGGGACAGGTTGACTATGGCTACACCTTC.

The chain carries TRBV19 and TRBJ2-5, with a possible D match to TRBD2 (6 bases). The length of the CDR3 is 15 residues. From germline, CDR1 is LNHDA and CDR2 SQIVND (reference sequence). The V end lost 1 base, the J end lost 5 bases, and 14 bases lay between the germline ends. The CDR3 DNA reads TGTGCCAGTAGTATAGTTCCGGGAGCGTGGGAGACCCAGTACTTC. Translating gives CASSIVPGAWETQYF. The full variable domain, rest sourced from reference TRBV19 and TRBJ2-5, is DGGITQSPKYLFRKEGQNVTLSCEQNLNHDAMYWYRQDPGQGLRLIYYSQIVNDFQKGDIAEGYSVSREKKESFPLTVTSAQKNPTAFYLCASSIVPGAWETQYFGPGTRLLVL.

This clone has a single count. The CDR3 region is CASSYSREAGNNEQFF. In nucleotides, the CDR3 is TGTGCCAGCAGTTACTCGAGAGAAGCAGGTAACAATGAGCAGTTCTTC. V is TRBV6-6 and J is TRBJ2-1, with unresolved D. This CDR3 is 16 amino acids long. The V end was cut by 0 bases, the J end by 5 bases, with 14 bases between. Germline V CDR1 and CDR2: MNHNY, SVGAGI (reference sequence).

This chain uses TRBV7-2 with TRBJ1-5; 7 nucleotides match TRBD1. From germline, CDR1 is SGHTA and CDR2 FQGNSA. With 1 base clipped from V and 7 bases from J, the junction kept 4 bases outside the gene matches. The CDR3 loop spans 14 amino acids. The CDR3 here is CASSLGSRGQPQHF. In DNA form, the CDR3 reads TGTGCCAGCAGCTTAGGGTCCAGGGGGCAGCCCCAGCATTTT.

The table lists this clone with a few counts. This chain links TRBV5-6 with TRBJ2-1; a weak D match, TRBD1 (6 bases). Per germline, CDR1 SGHDT and CDR2 YYEEEE. Trimming stripped 1 base from V and 4 bases from J, with 9 bases between. This CDR3 is built from 14 residues. This CDR3 reads CASSLRGFYNEQFF. For the CDR3, the DNA is TGTGCCAGCAGCTTGAGGGGGTTTTACAATGAGCAGTTCTTC.

The chain couples TRBV19 to TRBJ2-3; the D gene is possibly TRBD2 (5 bases). This CDR3 region has 16 residues. Germline CDR1 and CDR2: LNHDA and SQIVND (reference sequence). V was shortened by 6 bases and J by 1 base, with 17 bases between the two germline ends. This chain's CDR3 is CASREGSLTGTDTQYF. Here the CDR3 DNA reads TGTGCCAGTAGGGAAGGGAGCTTAACGGGCACAGATACGCAGTATTTT.

V and J are TRBV3-1 (or the pseudogene TRBV3-2) and TRBJ2-2; no definite D call. This CDR3 spans 12 amino acids. Looked up from germline, CDR1 is LGHDT and CDR2 is YNNKEL (reference sequence). Trimming removed 1 base at V and 7 bases at J, with 4 bases between. CDR3 nucleotides: TGTGCCAGCAGCCAAGCAGTCGGGGAGCTGTTTTTT. Translating it yields CASSQAVGELFF.

V gene TRBV2 combines with J gene TRBJ2-2; 7 nucleotides line up with TRBD1. The CDR3 is 13 residues long. Germline V gene data show CDR1 as SNHLY and CDR2 as FYNNEI. Losses at the gene ends were 1 base for V and 8 bases for J; bases not matched to a gene: 1. The CDR3 DNA reads as TGTGCCAGCAGTGAAGAGGGGGCGGGGGAGCTGTTTTTT. Translation: CASSEEGAGELFF.

This clone has just one count. The V call is TRBV14, the J call TRBJ2-5; TRBD2 might be the D (7 bases). Germline V lookup: CDR1 SGHDN, CDR2 FVKESK. The CDR3 contains 15 residues. V lost 4 bases and J lost 5, with 17 bases in between. CDR3 amino acids: CASSLLRGGLETQYF. The CDR3 coding sequence is TGTGCCAGCAGCCTACTGAGGGGGGGTTTGGAGACCCAGTACTTC.

This rearrangement joins TRBV14 to TRBJ1-6; the D gene is possibly TRBD1 (5 bases). This CDR3 has 14 residues. V lost 2 bases and J lost 7, with 9 bases in between. Germline loops: CDR1 SGHDN, CDR2 FVKESK. This CDR3 is CASSQTGSNSPLHF. CDR3 sequence (DNA): TGTGCCAGCAGCCAAACAGGCTCCAATTCACCCCTCCACTTT.

The chain joins TRBV10-3 to TRBJ1-6, with D perhaps matching TRBD1 (5 bases). Germline V gene data show CDR1 as ENHRY and CDR2 as SYGVKD. CDR3 length equals 13 residues. V lost 8 bases, J lost 6 bases, and 11 bases lay in between. The CDR3: CAIGVRANSPLHF. The DNA of the CDR3 is TGTGCCATCGGGGTCAGGGCTAATTCACCCCTCCACTTT.

The V gene is TRBV21-1, the J gene TRBJ2-7; the table assigns TRBD1, which was not confirmed against the DNA. TRBV21-1 represents a pseudogene. The CDR3 extends over 15 amino acids. The CDR3 here is CASREGRDSPYEQYF. The CDR3 DNA reads as TGTGCCAGCAGGGAGGGTAGGGACAGCCCCTACGAGCAGTACTTC.

This chain uses TRBV6-2 or TRBV6-3 with TRBJ1-2; no clear D gene. The CDR3 spans 13 residues. Germline V lookup: CDR1 MNHEY, CDR2 SVGEGT. The V end lost 5 bases, the J end lost 4 bases, and 11 bases lay between the germline ends. The CDR3 reads CASSDILSYGYTF. In DNA form, the CDR3 reads TGTGCCAGCAGTGACATATTGAGCTATGGCTACACCTTC.

The V call is TRBV6-2 or TRBV6-3, the J call TRBJ2-3; 10 bases fit TRBD1. The V gene end was trimmed by 0 bases and the J gene end by 0 bases; junction bases not matched to a gene: 0. The CDR3 loop spans 16 amino acids. Germline V gene sequence: CDR1 MNHEY, CDR2 SVGEGT. The CDR3 bases are TGTGCCAGCAGTTACTCGGGACAGGGGAGCACAGATACGCAGTATTTT. Its protein product is CASSYSGQGSTDTQYF.

This chain uses TRBV5-4 with TRBJ2-5; 9 bases fit TRBD2. The germline V gene has CDR1 SGHNT and CDR2 YYREEE (reference sequence). There are 16 residues in the CDR3. After removal of 4 bases from V and 3 bases from J, the junction contained 10 bases not matched to a gene. The DNA for the CDR3 is TGTGCCAGCAGCCTGAGTAGCGGGAGACGAGAAGAGACCCAGTACTTC. The encoded protein is CASSLSSGRREETQYF.

This chain links TRBV4-1 with TRBJ2-7; D may be TRBD2 (6 bases). The V end lost 3 bases, the J end lost 1 base, and 22 bases lay between the germline ends. The CDR3 contains 18 residues. Germline V gene lookup returns CDR1 MGHRA and CDR2 YSYEKL. The CDR3: CASSHPPGRRGASYEQYF. DNA of the CDR3: TGCGCCAGCAGCCATCCACCAGGGAGGCGCGGGGCGTCCTACGAGCAGTACTTC.

The chain links TRBV7-2 to TRBJ1-2; D gene unclear. The CDR3 runs 13 residues. Germline CDR1 and CDR2: SGHTA and FQGNSA. V gave up 1 base and J gave up 6 bases, with 9 bases separating them. CDR3 sequence: CASSLDKTHGYTF. CDR3 nucleotides: TGTGCCAGCAGCTTAGACAAAACCCATGGCTACACCTTC. Complete variable domain (other parts from reference TRBV7-2 and TRBJ1-2): GAGVSQSPSNKVTEKGKDVELRCDPISGHTALYWYRQSLGQGLEFLIYFQGNSAPDKSGLPSDRFSAERTGGSVSTLTIQRTQQEDSAVYLCASSLDKTHGYTFGSGTRLTVV.

This clone was detected once. This chain uses TRBV10-3 with TRBJ2-2; the D is unclear. V lost 4 bases and J lost 1, with 4 bases in between. This CDR3 spans 13 amino acids. Germline loops: CDR1 ENHRY, CDR2 SYGVKD. The CDR3 spells CAISVQNTGELFF. The DNA for the CDR3 is TGTGCCATCAGTGTACAGAACACCGGGGAGCTGTTTTTT.

This chain links TRBV7-3 with TRBJ2-1; 8 nucleotides line up with TRBD2. Trimming removed 4 bases from V and 5 bases from J; junction bases left unmatched: 4. The CDR3 runs to 14 residues. Germline CDR1 and CDR2: SGHTA and FQGTGA. In DNA, the CDR3 is TGTGCCAGCAGCTCCAGCGGGAGCCACAATGAGCAGTTCTTC. It is translated as CASSSSGSHNEQFF.